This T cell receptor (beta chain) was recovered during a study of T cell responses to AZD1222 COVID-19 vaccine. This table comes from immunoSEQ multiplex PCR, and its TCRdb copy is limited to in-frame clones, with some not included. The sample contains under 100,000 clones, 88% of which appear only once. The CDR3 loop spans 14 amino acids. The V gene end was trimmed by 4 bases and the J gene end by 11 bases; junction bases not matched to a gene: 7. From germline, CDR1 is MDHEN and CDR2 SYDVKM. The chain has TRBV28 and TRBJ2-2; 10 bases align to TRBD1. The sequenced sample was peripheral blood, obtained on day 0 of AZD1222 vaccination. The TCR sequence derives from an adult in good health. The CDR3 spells CASSSPGQGKELFF. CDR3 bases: TGTGCCAGCAGTTCGCCGGGACAGGGGAAAGAGCTGTTTTTT.